This T cell receptor (beta chain) was sequenced for a study of graft-versus-host responses after intestinal transplantation. Here immunoSEQ multiplex PCR was the method, and the copy in TCRdb shows in-frame clones only, minus some. The sample carries about 97,000 clones, roughly 91% recorded once. Germline CDR1 SGHVS, CDR2 FQNEAQ. The CDR3 contains 15 residues. Trimming removed 3 bases from V and 2 bases from J, with 12 bases in between. Notes on this clone: The antigen is unknown.

J is TRBJ2-3 and V is TRBV7-8; possibly TRBD2 for D (5 bases). Specimen: unstimulated CD4+ T cells sorted from spleen or lymph node cells, collected before transplant. This TCR was recovered from a human donor who was the organ donor for an intestinal transplant. CDR3 nucleotides: TGTGCCAGCAGCTTCTCACTAGATCCCACAGATACGCAGTATTTT. This sequence encodes CASSFSLDPTDTQYF.